This is a list of T cell receptor beta chains from one sample in a study of CD8 T cells in Susac syndrome. TCRdb reanalysed the immunoSEQ multiplex PCR reads using MiXCR and keeps one entry per CDR3 protein. The table has some 200,000 distinct CDR3 sequences, around 95% seen once. What was sequenced was CD4+ T cells from PBMCs. The receptors were sampled from a human donor with Susac syndrome. The CDR3 runs from the conserved cysteine through the conserved F or W. A D gene is named only where the DNA matches it firmly. A row's size may be missing; if present it is once, few, many or a size class.

v_call	j_call	clone_size	d_call	cdr3_length	cdr3_aa	cdr3_nt
TRBV5-1	TRBJ2-2	NA	NA	13	CASSLGSGGELFF	TGCGCCAGCAGCTTGGGTTCCGGTGGGGAGCTGTTTTTT
TRBV6-1	TRBJ2-1	NA	NA	13	CASRVVGGNEQFF	TGTGCCAGCAGGGTTGTAGGGGGAAATGAGCAGTTCTTC
TRBV12-3/TRBV12-4	TRBJ2-1	NA	TRBD2	14	CASSLAGTSSRQFF	TGTGCCAGCAGTTTAGCTGGGACTAGCTCCCGGCAGTTCTTC
TRBV29-1	TRBJ2-2	NA	NA	15	CSVVPGQANTGELFF	TGCAGCGTTGTGCCAGGACAAGCGAACACCGGGGAGCTGTTTTTT
TRBV7-8	TRBJ1-5	once	TRBD1	15	CASSLARDRAQPQHF	TGTGCCAGCAGCTTAGCGCGTGACAGGGCCCAGCCCCAGCATTTT
TRBV9	TRBJ2-2	NA	NA	14	CASSVEGGDGELFF	TGTGCCAGCAGCGTAGAGGGGGGTGACGGGGAGCTGTTTTTT
TRBV6-2/TRBV6-3	TRBJ2-7	NA	NA	13	CASSYVDSYEQYF	TGTGCCAGCAGTTACGTTGATTCCTACGAGCAGTACTTC
TRBV9	TRBJ2-5	NA	NA	18	CASSAPDPRRPLQETQYF	TGTGCCAGCAGCGCCCCAGACCCACGGAGACCCCTACAAGAGACCCAGTACTTC
TRBV30	TRBJ2-3	once	TRBD1	15	CAWSETGGAPNTQYF	TGTGCCTGGAGTGAGACAGGGGGCGCCCCAAATACGCAGTATTTT
TRBV20-1	TRBJ2-3	NA	NA	18	CSARGPLATRPGTDTQYF	TGCAGTGCTAGAGGTCCTTTGGCGACACGGCCGGGCACAGATACGCAGTATTTT
TRBV15	TRBJ2-6	once	NA	15	CATSARATGANVLTF	TGTGCCACCAGCGCCAGGGCAACTGGGGCCAACGTCCTGACTTTC
TRBV18	TRBJ1-5	once	NA	16	CASSPRSREGNQPQHF	TGTGCCAGCTCACCGAGATCAAGGGAGGGCAATCAGCCCCAGCATTTT
TRBV7-2	TRBJ2-7	NA	NA	14	CASTTALGPSEQYF	TGTGCCAGCACTACCGCACTAGGGCCAAGCGAGCAGTACTTC
TRBV5-4	TRBJ2-5	NA	TRBD2	16	CASSPLIAGGPGTQYF	TGTGCCAGCAGCCCACTCATAGCGGGGGGCCCCGGGACCCAGTACTTC
TRBV10-3	TRBJ2-2	NA	NA	15	CAIRAGAENTGELFF	TGTGCCATCAGGGCGGGGGCCGAGAACACCGGGGAGCTGTTTTTT
TRBV27	TRBJ1-5	NA	NA	16	CASSLYGGPPRQPQHF	TGTGCCAGCAGTTTATATGGCGGGCCCCCCCGTCAGCCCCAGCATTTT
TRBV4-3	TRBJ2-7	NA	NA	14	CASSQGAQTYEQYF	TGCGCCAGCAGCCAAGGAGCCCAGACCTACGAGCAGTACTTC
TRBV20-1	TRBJ1-1	NA	NA	13	CSASTDLNTEAFF	TGCAGTGCTAGTACGGACCTGAACACTGAAGCTTTCTTT
TRBV7-9	TRBJ2-3	few	TRBD2	17	CASSLGEAGGITDTQYF	TGTGCCAGCAGCTTAGGGGAAGCGGGGGGGATCACAGATACGCAGTATTTT